This passage covers 23 T cell receptor beta chains from one sample sequenced in a study of T-cell reconstitution after alpha-beta-depleted transplantation in children. Unique molecular identifiers were used in preparing the TCRbeta library. In TCRdb, the PCR reads were re-called with MiXCR into one record per CDR3 protein. The sample includes around 800,000 distinct CDR3 sequences, 15% to 20% of them seen just once. Source: PBMCs, mostly from graft donor cells, taken 360 days after TCRalphabeta/CD19-depleted stem cell transplant. The receptors here all came from a male patient aged 5 to 17 who had a stem cell transplant for acute lymphoblastic leukemia, so the T cells may come from the graft donor.

CDR3 nucleotides: TGCGCCAGCAGCTTAAACTATTATAGCAATCAGCCCCAGCATTTT. Translation gives CASSLNYYSNQPQHF. The V and J genes are TRBV5-1 and TRBJ1-5; D uncertain. Germline V CDR1 and CDR2: SGHRS, YFSETQ. The CDR3 has 15 amino acids. V gave up 2 bases and J gave up 0 bases, with 9 bases separating them.

This clonotype has only a few counts. V usage is TRBV11-2 and J usage is TRBJ2-3; the D call may be TRBD1 or TRBD2 (5 bases each). This CDR3 has 18 residues. Trimming removed 0 bases at V and 0 bases at J, with 16 bases between. Germline loops: CDR1 SGHAT, CDR2 FQNNGV. CDR3 in DNA: TGTGCCAGCAGCTTAGAATACTCGTCTGGGGGTAGCACAGATACGCAGTATTTT. It encodes CASSLEYSSGGSTDTQYF. The variable domain in full, completed from reference TRBV11-2 and TRBJ2-3, reads EAGVAQSPRYKIIEKRQSVAFWCNPISGHATLYWYQQILGQGPKLLIQFQNNGVVDDSQLPKDRFSAERLKGVDSTLKIQPAKLEDSAVYLCASSLEYSSGGSTDTQYFGPGTRLTVL.

In its sample, this clonotype was seen a few times. Here the CDR3 DNA reads TGTGCTAGTGCCCTTCTGGGGGGGTACTTCGGCACTGAAGCTTTCTTT. The encoded protein is CASALLGGYFGTEAFF. This chain connects TRBV12-5 to TRBJ1-1; TRBD1 is a possible D gene (5 bases). The ends were cut back, 7 bases at V and 4 bases at J, with 22 bases in the middle. Germline CDR1 reads LGHNT; CDR2 reads FRNRAP. This CDR3 is built from 16 residues. The full variable domain, rest sourced from reference TRBV12-5 and TRBJ1-1, is DARVTQTPRHKVTEMGQEVTMRCQPILGHNTVFWYRQTMMQGLELLAYFRNRAPLDDSGMPKDRFSAEMPDATLATLKIQPSEPRDSAVYFCASALLGGYFGTEAFFGQGTRLTVV.

CDR3 in DNA: TGTGCCACCAGCAGAGATCTAACCGGGAGAGGCTATGGCTACACCTTC. Amino acid sequence: CATSRDLTGRGYGYTF. The rearrangement links TRBV15 to TRBJ1-2; D gene uncertain. V was trimmed by 0 bases and J by 4 bases, leaving 15 bases between them. Per the germline V gene, CDR1 is LNHNV and CDR2 is YYDKDF (reference sequence). The CDR3 has 16 residues.

This clonotype has more than one count but fewer than ten. This chain's CDR3 is CASSLQVYYQETQYF. The CDR3 DNA sequence: TGTGCCAGCAGTTTACAAGTTTATTACCAAGAGACCCAGTACTTC. The J gene is TRBJ2-5, the V gene TRBV12-3 or TRBV12-4, with D uncertain. Trimming left V 2 bases short and J 0 bases short, with 10 bases between. This CDR3 is built from 15 residues.

Here the CDR3 DNA reads TGCGCCAGCAGCTTGGGGGTTCGACAGGGTCCCTACGAGCAGTACTTC. Its protein is CASSLGVRQGPYEQYF. J is TRBJ2-7 and V is TRBV5-1; 7 bases align to TRBD1. Trimming cost V 0 bases and J 2 bases; bases outside gene matches: 8. The CDR3 totals 16 residues. Germline values: CDR1 SGHRS, CDR2 YFSETQ.

The J gene is TRBJ2-7, the V gene TRBV12-3 or TRBV12-4; either TRBD1 or TRBD2 may fit D (5 bases each). V shed 6 bases and J shed 5 bases, with 17 bases lying between them. The CDR3 is 14 amino acids. Written as DNA, the CDR3 is TGTGCCAGCAGCTCCGGGACGCAGAAGAACGAGCAGTACTTC. Translating it yields CASSSGTQKNEQYF.

This clonotype was counted a few times. A junction boundary mismatches the germline segment, possibly from a read error. The chain joins TRBV6-5 to TRBJ2-7; D may be TRBD1 (5 bases). The CDR3 covers 11 residues. Germline assignment: CDR1 MNHEY and CDR2 SVGAGI. CDR3 in amino acids: CASSYPQQEIF. The CDR3 DNA sequence: TGTGCCAGCAGTTACCCCCAACAGGAGATCTTC.

J is TRBJ2-5 and V is TRBV7-2; TRBD1 or TRBD2 may be the D gene (5 bases each). V dropped 5 bases and J dropped 3 bases, with 10 bases sitting between them. Germline assignment: CDR1 SGHTA and CDR2 FQGNSA. The CDR3 length is 13 residues. For the CDR3, the DNA is TGTGCCAGCAGCCCCCTGGGGGAAGAGACCCAGTACTTC. Translated, it gives CASSPLGEETQYF.

The V call is TRBV20-1, the J call TRBJ1-6; D is unresolved. The germline gives CDR1 DFQATT, CDR2 SNEGSKA (reference sequence). V was trimmed by 0 bases and J by 6 bases, leaving 9 bases between them. The CDR3 is 14 amino acids. The CDR3: CSARDSQVNSPLHF. The CDR3 region has the DNA TGCAGTGCTAGAGATTCTCAGGTTAATTCACCCCTCCACTTT.

This clonotype was seen more than once but under ten times. The V call is TRBV6-5, the J call TRBJ2-7; D perhaps matches TRBD1 (5 bases). The CDR3 consists of 14 residues. V lost 2 bases, J lost 5 bases, and 13 bases lay in between. Looked up from germline, CDR1 is MNHEY and CDR2 is SVGAGI. The CDR3, as DNA: TGTGCCAGCAGTTACCTCCCCAGGGCCCACGAGCAGTACTTC. This sequence encodes CASSYLPRAHEQYF.

The table lists this clonotype with a few counts. V is TRBV27 and J is TRBJ2-7; 7 bases are shared with TRBD2. The ends lost 2 bases at V and 6 bases at J; junction bases unmatched: 4. This CDR3 spans 13 amino acids. Per germline, CDR1 MNHEY and CDR2 SMNVEV (reference sequence). The CDR3 sequence: CASSLGGVAEQYF. As DNA, the CDR3 is TGTGCCAGCAGTTTAGGGGGGGTTGCCGAGCAGTACTTC.

This chain uses TRBV29-1 with TRBJ2-7; either TRBD1 or TRBD2 may supply D (5 bases each). With 4 bases removed from V and 4 bases from J, the gap between germline ends came to 14 bases. Germline loops: CDR1 SQVTM, CDR2 ANQGSEA. This CDR3 is built from 13 residues. The CDR3 region is CSVGPGRRYEQYF. In DNA, the CDR3 is TGCAGCGTTGGGCCAGGGAGAAGATACGAGCAGTACTTC.

The V call is TRBV7-8, the J call TRBJ2-7; 14 nucleotides match TRBD2. CDR3 length: 18 residues. V trimming: 5 bases; J trimming: 6 bases; junction bases outside the gene matches: 15. CDR1 and CDR2 from the germline V gene are SGHVS and FQNEAQ. CDR3 in amino acids: CASSLVIPGLAGDSEQYF. In DNA form, the CDR3 reads TGTGCCAGCAGCCTAGTAATTCCGGGACTAGCGGGAGATAGCGAGCAGTACTTC. Combining the CDR3 with reference TRBV7-8 and TRBJ2-7 gives the whole variable domain GAGVSQSPRYKVAKRGQDVALRCDPISGHVSLFWYQQALGQGPEFLTYFQNEAQLDKSGLPSDRFFAERPEGSVSTLKIQRTQQEDSAVYLCASSLVIPGLAGDSEQYFGPGTRLTVT.

This chain links TRBV15 with TRBJ1-1, with TRBD1 identical over 11 bases. Losses at the gene ends were 1 base for V and 11 bases for J; bases not matched to a gene: 9. CDR3 length equals 15 residues. Germline CDR1 LNHNV, CDR2 YYDKDF (reference sequence). As DNA, the CDR3 is TGTGCCACCAGCAGAGTTCCCGGGACAGGGGGAAGGGCTTTCTTT. As protein: CATSRVPGTGGRAFF.

Ten or more counts support this clonotype. The V and J genes are TRBV15 and TRBJ2-7; TRBD1 matches 10 bases. Germline CDR1 is LNHNV and CDR2 is YYDKDF (reference sequence). This CDR3 is built from 14 residues. V shed 3 bases and J 7 bases; nucleotides not matched to a gene: 6. CDR3 loop: CATSSRQGAGEQYF. The DNA of the CDR3 is TGTGCCACCAGCAGCAGACAGGGGGCTGGAGAGCAGTACTTC.

The chain links TRBV12-3 or TRBV12-4 to TRBJ2-7; 11 bases align to TRBD2. Unmatched junction bases numbered 5, after V lost 0 bases and J lost 4 bases. The CDR3 covers 16 residues. The CDR3: CASSLASGRAMYEQYF. DNA for the CDR3: TGTGCCAGCAGTTTAGCTAGCGGGAGGGCCATGTACGAGCAGTACTTC.

A few counts support this clonotype. V is TRBV7-6 and J is TRBJ2-6; possibly TRBD1 or TRBD2 for D (6 bases each). Germline loops: CDR1 SGHVS, CDR2 FNYEAQ. Trimming took 2 bases from V and 4 from J, leaving 12 bases between them. This CDR3 contains 16 residues. This chain's CDR3 is CASSLLGGTGANVLTF. The CDR3 DNA reads as TGTGCCAGCAGCTTATTAGGGGGGACAGGGGCCAACGTCCTGACTTTC.

This clonotype occurred a few times. The chain is built from TRBV20-1 and TRBJ2-3, with D possibly matching TRBD1 (7 bases). This CDR3 has 15 residues. V was trimmed by 7 bases and J by 3 bases, leaving 20 bases between them. CDR1 is DFQATT and CDR2 is SNEGSKA in the germline V gene (reference sequence). The CDR3 is CSVQGGGGITDTQYF. In DNA, the CDR3 is TGCAGTGTTCAGGGGGGAGGAGGAATTACAGATACGCAGTATTTT.

CDR3 DNA sequence: TGTGCCAGCTCACCACAGCGGGCCCTCTCCTACAATGAGCAGTTCTTC. As protein: CASSPQRALSYNEQFF. The gene calls are TRBV18 and TRBJ2-1; perhaps TRBD2 as D (6 bases). V shed 1 base and J shed 0 bases, with 10 bases lying between them. The CDR3 loop spans 16 amino acids. Germline V gives CDR1 KGHSH, CDR2 LQKENI.

A note on this clonotype: Sequence at one end of the junction differs from germline and may be a read error. CDR3 sequence reads: CASRRVAEGLITVF. CDR3 DNA: TGTGCCAGCAGGCGTGTGGCGGAGGGTCTTATTACTGTCTTC. J is TRBJ2-1 and V is TRBV6-1; tentatively, D is TRBD2 (6 bases). The CDR3 spans 14 residues. The V gene's germline CDR1 is MNHNS and CDR2 SASEGT.

This clonotype was observed a handful of times. This chain uses TRBV5-1 with TRBJ2-2, with 10 bases fitting TRBD2. This CDR3 region has 16 residues. Germline CDR1 and CDR2: SGHRS and YFSETQ. V was clipped by 3 bases and J by 5 bases; unmatched bases: 7. CDR3 sequence reads: CASSSLAGGETGELFF. CDR3 DNA: TGCGCCAGCAGCTCATTAGCGGGAGGTGAGACCGGGGAGCTGTTTTTT.

CDR3 in amino acids: CSTRGPHSTDTQYF. The CDR3 DNA reads as TGCAGTACTCGGGGCCCCCATAGCACAGATACGCAGTATTTT. The chain has TRBV20-1 and TRBJ2-3; D may match TRBD1 or TRBD2 (5 bases each). The germline V gene has CDR1 DFQATT and CDR2 SNEGSKA (reference sequence). The CDR3 consists of 14 residues. The V end was cut by 8 bases, the J end by 0 bases, with 15 bases between.